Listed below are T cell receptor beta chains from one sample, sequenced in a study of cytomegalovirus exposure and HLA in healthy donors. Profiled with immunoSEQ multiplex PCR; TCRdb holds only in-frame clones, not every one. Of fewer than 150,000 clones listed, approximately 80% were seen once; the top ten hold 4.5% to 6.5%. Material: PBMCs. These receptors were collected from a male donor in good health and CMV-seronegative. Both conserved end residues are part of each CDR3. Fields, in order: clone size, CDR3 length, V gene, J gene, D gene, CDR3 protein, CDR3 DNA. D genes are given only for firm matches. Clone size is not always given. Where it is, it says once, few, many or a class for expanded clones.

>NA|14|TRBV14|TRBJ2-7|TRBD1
CASSPNRGFSEQYF
TGTGCCAGCAGCCCTAACAGGGGGTTCAGCGAGCAGTACTTC
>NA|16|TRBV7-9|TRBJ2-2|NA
CASSLVATERTGELFF
TGTGCCAGCAGCTTAGTAGCCACGGAGCGCACCGGGGAGCTGTTTTTT
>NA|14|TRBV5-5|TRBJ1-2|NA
CASSLLGQYYGYTF
TGTGCCAGCAGCTTGCTTGGACAATACTATGGCTACACCTTC
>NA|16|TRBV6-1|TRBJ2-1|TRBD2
CASSEIAGLLYNEQFF
TGTGCCAGCAGTGAGATAGCGGGGTTGCTCTACAATGAGCAGTTCTTC
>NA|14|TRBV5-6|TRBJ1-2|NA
CASSLSAGPYGYTF
TGTGCCAGCAGCTTGTCCGCAGGGCCCTATGGCTACACCTTC
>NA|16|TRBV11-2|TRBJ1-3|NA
CASSLGPSSSGNTIYF
TGTGCCAGCAGCTTAGGCCCCTCTAGCTCTGGAAACACCATATATTTT
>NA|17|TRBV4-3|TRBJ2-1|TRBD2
CASSQDGRAGGAGEQFF
TGCGCCAGCAGCCAAGATGGAAGGGCGGGGGGGGCCGGTGAGCAGTTCTTC
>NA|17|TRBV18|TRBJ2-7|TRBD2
CASSPNSPGLAGDPPYF
TGTGCCAGCTCACCGAACAGTCCGGGACTAGCGGGGGACCCCCCGTACTTC
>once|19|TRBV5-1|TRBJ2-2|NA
CASSLIGQGQGTGTGELFF
TGCGCCAGCAGCTTGATCGGACAAGGTCAGGGGACGGGGACCGGGGAGCTGTTTTTT
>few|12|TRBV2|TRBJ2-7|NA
CASTDLGGEQYF
TGTGCCAGCACTGATCTCGGCGGGGAGCAGTACTTC
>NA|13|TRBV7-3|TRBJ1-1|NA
CASSAQMNTEAFF
TGTGCCAGCAGCGCACAGATGAACACTGAAGCTTTCTTT
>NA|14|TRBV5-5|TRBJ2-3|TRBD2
CASSLGRGVGTQYF
TGTGCCAGCAGCTTGGGTCGGGGGGTGGGTACGCAGTATTTT
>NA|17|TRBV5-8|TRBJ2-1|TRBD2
CASSLVRTSGVYNEQFF
TGTGCCAGCAGCTTGGTCCGTACTAGCGGGGTCTACAATGAGCAGTTCTTC
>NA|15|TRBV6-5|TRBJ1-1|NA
CASSYDTGGYTEAFF
TGTGCCAGCAGTTACGATACAGGTGGATACACTGAGGCTTTCTTT
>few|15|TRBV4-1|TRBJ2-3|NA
CASSQPTGYTDTQYF
TGCGCCAGCAGCCAACCGACAGGTTACACAGATACGCAGTATTTT
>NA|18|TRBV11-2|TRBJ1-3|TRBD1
CASSLGFVEGAPGNTIYF
TGTGCCAGCAGCTTAGGTTTTGTTGAGGGGGCGCCGGGAAACACCATATATTTT
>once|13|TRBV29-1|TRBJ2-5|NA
CSVSAGPAETQYF
TGCAGCGTCTCAGCAGGGCCAGCGGAGACCCAGTACTTC
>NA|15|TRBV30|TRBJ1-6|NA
CAWTSSRRGSPPLHF
TGTGCCTGGACCAGTTCGAGGCGGGGTTCGCCACCCCTCCACTTT
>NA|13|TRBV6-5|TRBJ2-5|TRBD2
CASSRLALQTQYF
TGTGCCAGCAGCCGACTAGCGTTACAGACCCAGTACTTC
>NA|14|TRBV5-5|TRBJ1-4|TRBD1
CASRRDRGNEKLFF
TGTGCCAGCAGACGGGACAGGGGGAATGAAAAACTGTTTTTT
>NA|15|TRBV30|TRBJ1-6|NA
CAWKGRGGVNSPLHF
TGTGCCTGGAAGGGGAGGGGCGGGGTGAATTCACCCCTCCACTTT
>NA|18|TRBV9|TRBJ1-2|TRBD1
CASSVSLDRSGPFYGYTF
TGTGCCAGCAGCGTAAGCTTGGACAGGTCAGGGCCCTTCTATGGCTACACCTTC
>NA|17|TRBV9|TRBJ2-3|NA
CASSDPARAGQSDTQYF
TGTGCCAGCAGCGATCCGGCCAGGGCAGGGCAATCCGATACGCAGTATTTT
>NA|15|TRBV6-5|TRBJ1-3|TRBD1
CASKPGQGSGNTIYF
TGTGCCAGCAAGCCGGGACAGGGTTCAGGAAACACCATATATTTT
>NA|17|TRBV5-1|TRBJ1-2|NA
CASSLALPQGREYGYTF
TGCGCCAGCAGCTTGGCCCTCCCACAGGGAAGGGAGTATGGCTACACCTTC
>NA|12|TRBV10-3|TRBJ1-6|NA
CAIATRNSPLHF
TGTGCCATTGCCACGAGAAATTCACCCCTCCACTTT
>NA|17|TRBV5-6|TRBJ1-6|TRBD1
CASSPGTGGRLGSPLHF
TGTGCCAGCAGCCCAGGGACAGGGGGCAGACTAGGTTCACCCCTCCACTTT
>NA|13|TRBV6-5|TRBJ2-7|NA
CASSSAGSYEQYF
TGTGCCAGCAGTTCTGCGGGCTCCTACGAGCAGTACTTC
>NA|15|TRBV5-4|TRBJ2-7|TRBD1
CASSLGQGVWYEQYF
TGTGCCAGCAGCCTGGGACAGGGGGTATGGTACGAGCAGTACTTC
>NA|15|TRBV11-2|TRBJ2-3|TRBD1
CASTPSGRQGDTQYF
TGTGCCAGCACCCCCTCCGGGAGACAGGGGGATACGCAGTATTTT
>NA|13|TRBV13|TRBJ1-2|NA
CASSQGSNYGYTF
TGTGCCAGCTCGCAGGGATCTAACTATGGCTACACCTTC
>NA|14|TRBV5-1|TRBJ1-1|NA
CASSLSGVDTEAFF
TGCGCCAGCAGCTTGTCGGGAGTAGATACTGAAGCTTTCTTT
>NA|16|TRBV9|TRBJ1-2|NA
CASSALGRGEVGGYTF
TGTGCCAGCAGCGCCCTTGGACGGGGGGAAGTCGGTGGCTACACCTTC
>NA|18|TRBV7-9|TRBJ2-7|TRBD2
CASSPFSWEGGFDYEQYF
TGTGCCAGCAGCCCCTTTTCGTGGGAGGGCGGGTTCGACTACGAGCAGTACTTC
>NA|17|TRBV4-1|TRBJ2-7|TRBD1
CASSQGLGDRRLYEQYF
TGCGCCAGCAGCCAAGGGTTAGGGGACAGGCGTCTCTACGAGCAGTACTTC
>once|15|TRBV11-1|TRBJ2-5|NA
CASRGVGARKETQYF
TGTGCCAGCAGGGGAGTGGGGGCGAGAAAAGAGACCCAGTACTTC
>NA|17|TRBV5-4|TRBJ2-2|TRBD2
CASSASPGTRNTGELFF
TGTGCCAGCAGCGCTTCCCCCGGGACTAGAAACACCGGGGAGCTGTTTTTT
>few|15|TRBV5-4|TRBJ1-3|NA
CASSPGQRHGNTIYF
TGTGCCAGCAGCCCAGGACAGCGACATGGAAACACCATATATTTT
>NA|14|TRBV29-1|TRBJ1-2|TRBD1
CSARTGRLTEGYTF
TGCAGCGCCCGGACAGGGCGACTTACTGAAGGCTACACCTTC
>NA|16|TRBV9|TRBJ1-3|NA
CASSVGQANPGNTIYF
TGTGCCAGCAGCGTAGGCCAGGCGAACCCTGGAAACACCATATATTTT
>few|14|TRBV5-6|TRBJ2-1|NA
CASSYQGSYNEQFF
TGTGCCAGCAGCTACCAGGGCTCCTACAATGAGCAGTTCTTC
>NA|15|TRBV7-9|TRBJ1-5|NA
CASTEPGGPDQPQHF
TGTGCCAGCACCGAACCGGGGGGCCCCGATCAGCCCCAGCATTTT
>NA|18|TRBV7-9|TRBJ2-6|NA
CASSLLNIAFSGANVLTF
TGTGCCAGCAGCTTACTTAATATTGCGTTCTCTGGGGCCAACGTCCTGACTTTC
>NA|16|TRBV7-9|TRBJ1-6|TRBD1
CASSSGRDRFRSPLHF
TGTGCCAGCAGCTCTGGGCGGGACAGGTTTCGCTCACCTCTCCACTTT
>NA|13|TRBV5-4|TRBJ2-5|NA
CASSWGRGETQYF
TGTGCCAGCAGCTGGGGGAGGGGGGAGACCCAGTACTTC
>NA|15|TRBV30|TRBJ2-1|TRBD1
CAWTQPGQGPNEQFF
TGTGCCTGGACTCAACCGGGACAGGGGCCCAATGAGCAGTTCTTC
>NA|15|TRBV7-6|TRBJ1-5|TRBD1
CASSPGTGLNQPQHF
TGTGCCAGCAGCCCCGGGACAGGACTCAATCAGCCCCAGCATTTT
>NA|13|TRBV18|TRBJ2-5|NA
CASSPRERETQYF
TGTGCCAGCTCACCACGGGAGCGGGAGACCCAGTACTTC
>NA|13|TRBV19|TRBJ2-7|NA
CASSIDSSYEQYF
TGTGCCAGTAGTATTGACTCTTCCTACGAGCAGTACTTC